This TCR beta chain was sequenced in a study of OX40 agonist ivuxolimab in advanced cancers. General study points: CD4+ and CD8+ blood T cells expanded clonally by week 6 at 0.1 to 3.0 mg/kg.

CDR3 length: 13 amino acids. Germline V gene data show CDR1 as SEHNR and CDR2 as FQNEAQ (reference sequence). V shed 3 bases and J 5 bases; nucleotides not matched to a gene: 3. Only in-frame clones appear in the TCRdb table, and some are missing; sequencing was by immunoSEQ multiplex PCR. The table has tens of thousands of clones, 70% to 90% seen once. A note on this clone: No antigen is known for it.

The source was CD4+ or CD8+ T cells sorted from blood, collected in a trial of the OX40 agonist ivuxolimab. The gene calls are TRBV7-9 and TRBJ2-5; 7 nucleotides align to TRBD1. The source of this sequence is an adult with an advanced solid tumor such as melanoma, head and neck, liver or kidney cancer. CDR3 in amino acids: CASSLRGQETQYF. CDR3 coding DNA: TGTGCCAGCAGCTTGAGGGGGCAGGAGACCCAGTACTTC.